What follows is one T cell receptor beta chain and its context. The sample belongs to a study of blood T cell repertoires in COVID-19. The method was immunoSEQ multiplex PCR; TCRdb's version includes in-frame clones alone and lacks a portion of them. The data show some 330,000 clones, more than 90% seen once. The germline gives CDR1 KGHDR, CDR2 SFDVKD. Trimming cost V 6 bases and J 7 bases, with 18 bases left between them. The CDR3 loop spans 15 amino acids. V usage is TRBV24-1 and J usage is TRBJ2-1; tentatively, D is TRBD2 (7 bases). This TCR derives from a woman aged 25-40 years who had recovered from COVID-19. The sequenced sample was PBMCs or T cells enriched from blood (not recorded which). Here the CDR3 DNA reads TGTGCCACCAGTTCTTGGGGGAGGGGGACAAATGAGCAGTTCTTC. Translating gives CATSSWGRGTNEQFF.